The present T cell receptor (beta chain) was sequenced within a study of human T cells and chemical hapten exposure. Whole-study context: It was small differences in pooled library volume that mainly caused per-sample TCR yields to vary. Broader study findings: PT1 expanded TCR numbers tracked positively with patch test score.

The V gene end was trimmed by 1 base and the J gene end by 1 base; junction bases not matched to a gene: 5. The CDR3 sequence is 16 residues long. Germline V gene data show CDR1 as SGHVS and CDR2 as FNYEAQ. Stated time point: pre-sensitization, week 0. Treatment in this sample: therapeutic diphenylcyclopropenone sensitization with weekly scalp DPC. Unfractionated whole blood yielded the extracted total RNA. Per the original methods: Sample-level TCR yields exhibited a median of about 96,000, with a range of roughly 23,224 to 700,000. Using its own MiXCR run on the RACE reads, TCRdb lists one record per CDR3 protein. These V and J calls are TCRdb output, not the study's own analysis. The table lists a few hundred thousand distinct CDR3 sequences, about 9% of them singletons. For this clonotype: Its antigen is still unknown.

This receptor was obtained from a woman aged 35 to 49 with alopecia areata. Some clones in this sample may be carry-over from other donors' samples. Specimen: whole blood, collected in connection with sensitization to the hapten diphenylcyclopropenone (DPC). This chain uses TRBV7-6 with TRBJ2-3, with 7 bases matching TRBD1. The DNA of the CDR3 is TGTGCCAGCAGCTTAGAGCCGGGACAGCGCACAGATACGCAGTATTTT. Protein product: CASSLEPGQRTDTQYF. The full variable domain, its missing parts supplied by reference TRBV7-6 and TRBJ2-3, is GAGVSQSPRYKVTKRGQDVALRCDPISGHVSLYWYRQALGQGPEFLTYFNYEAQQDKSGLPNDRFSAERPEGSISTLTIQRTEQRDSAMYRCASSLEPGQRTDTQYFGPGTRLTVL.